The 13 T cell receptor beta chains reported below all come from one sample, sequenced in a study of regulatory T cells in long-lasting Graves disease. The time point here: persistent/refractory GD, antithyroid drugs over 5 years with positive TRAb. From RNA extracted from PBMCs, the TCR library was made. Relying on iRepertoire HTBI primers and Arm-PCR of CDR3 regions, the team built TCR beta libraries. TCRdb re-called the multiplex PCR reads with MiXCR, one entry per CDR3 protein. Seen here are over 450,000 distinct CDR3 sequences, 20% to 25% observed once, and the top ten hold more than 6%. The specimen comprised peripheral blood mononuclear cells (PBMCs), sampled when the disease was refractory, from a patient treated with antithyroid drugs. The source is a female donor with Graves disease.

This clonotype appeared many times. V is TRBV6-1 and J is TRBJ2-2; a possible D gene is TRBD2 (6 bases). Germline V gives CDR1 MNHNS, CDR2 SASEGT. The CDR3 is 15 amino acids. V dropped 7 bases and J dropped 2 bases, with 14 bases sitting between them. The CDR3 here is CASNLSGRNTGELFF. CDR3 coding DNA: TGTGCCAGCAATCTTAGCGGCAGAAACACCGGGGAGCTGTTTTTT.

This chain connects TRBV6-2 or TRBV6-3 to TRBJ2-7, with D maybe TRBD1 (6 bases). This CDR3 has 14 amino acids. V lost 4 bases to trimming and J lost 2 bases, with 12 bases between them. In germline, CDR1 is MNHEY, CDR2 SVGEGT. In nucleotides, the CDR3 is TGTGCCAGCAGTTCCATACAGGGTACCTACGAGCAGTACTTC. It translates to CASSSIQGTYEQYF.

This clonotype was seen only once. V usage is TRBV27 and J usage is TRBJ2-3; 9 bases are shared with TRBD2. The CDR3 extends over 16 amino acids. The V gene end was trimmed by 5 bases and the J gene end by 1 base; junction bases not matched to a gene: 7. Looked up from germline, CDR1 is MNHEY and CDR2 is SMNVEV (reference sequence). The CDR3 nucleotides are TGTGCCAGCAGTCCCGGGACTAGCATGGGCACAGATACGCAGTATTTT. This translates into CASSPGTSMGTDTQYF.

This chain connects TRBV7-9 to TRBJ2-3, with a tentative D call TRBD1 (5 bases). Germline lookup yields CDR1 SEHNR and CDR2 FQNEAQ (reference sequence). The germline V and J ends were trimmed by 2 bases and 1 base, with 10 bases remaining between them. The CDR3 length is 15 residues. The DNA of the CDR3 is TGTGCCAGCAGCTTAATCGGACACCGCACAGATACGCAGTATTTT. Its protein is CASSLIGHRTDTQYF.

The rearrangement uses TRBV29-1 and TRBJ2-5; no definite D call. Trimming stripped 0 bases from V and 6 bases from J, with 2 bases between. CDR3 length equals 10 residues. In germline, CDR1 is SQVTM, CDR2 ANQGSEA. This CDR3 reads CSVEDQTQYF. As DNA, the CDR3 is TGCAGCGTTGAAGATCAGACCCAGTACTTC. The full variable domain, rest sourced from reference TRBV29-1 and TRBJ2-5, is SAVISQKPSRDICQRGTSLTIQCQVDSQVTMMFWYRQQPGQSLTLIATANQGSEATYESGFVIDKFPISRPNLTFSTLTVSNMSPEDSSIYLCSVEDQTQYFGPGTRLLVL.

This clonotype was counted a single time. A much larger clone differs by one base, so this may be a read error. This CDR3 reads CASSMYGMNTEAFF. The CDR3, as DNA: TGTGCCAGTAGTATGTACGGCATGAACACTGAAGCTTTCTTT. The chain employs TRBV19 and TRBJ1-1; D is ambiguous. V lost 3 bases and J 0 bases, leaving 8 bases between the germline ends. The germline gives CDR1 LNHDA, CDR2 SQIVND (reference sequence). This CDR3 contains 14 residues.

In its sample, this clonotype was seen many times. The V gene is TRBV28, the J gene TRBJ2-7; 9 nucleotides agree with TRBD1. Looked up from germline, CDR1 is MDHEN and CDR2 is SYDVKM. V was clipped by 3 bases and J by 6 bases; unmatched bases: 9. The CDR3 runs 15 residues. CDR3 bases: TGTGCCAGCAGTTTTCAGACCGGGACAGGGCGCGAGCAGTACTTC. It codes for CASSFQTGTGREQYF. Drawing the rest from reference TRBV28 and TRBJ2-7, the complete variable domain is DVKVTQSSRYLVKRTGEKVFLECVQDMDHENMFWYRQDPGLGLRLIYFSYDVKMKEKGDIPEGYSVSREKKERFSLILESASTNQTSMYLCASSFQTGTGREQYFGPGTRLTVT.

The chain employs TRBV20-1 and TRBJ2-7; TRBD1 aligns across 7 bases. With 3 bases clipped from V and 3 bases from J, the junction kept 8 bases outside the gene matches. Per germline, CDR1 DFQATT and CDR2 SNEGSKA (reference sequence). This CDR3 comprises 14 residues. CDR3 nucleotide sequence: TGCAGTGCTAGCCCGACCGGGACAGTCTACGAGCAGTACTTC. It encodes CSASPTGTVYEQYF.

This clonotype has at least ten counts. This sequence joins TRBV27 and TRBJ2-7; D may be TRBD1 (6 bases). CDR3 length: 13 residues. The V gene's germline CDR1 is MNHEY and CDR2 SMNVEV (reference sequence). V was cut by 6 bases and J by 5 bases, with 14 bases left in between. The CDR3 is CASSETRGNEQYF. CDR3 in DNA: TGTGCCAGCAGCGAAACCAGGGGAAACGAGCAGTACTTC.

This clonotype has only a few counts. The chain's CDR3 is CSARAPGTSGDTQYF. The CDR3 DNA follows: TGCAGTGCTAGAGCCCCCGGGACTAGCGGAGATACGCAGTATTTT. This chain links TRBV20-1 with TRBJ2-3; 11 bases match TRBD2. The CDR3 covers 15 residues. V was pared by 1 base and J by 5 bases, with 5 bases of the junction left unmatched. The germline V gene encodes CDR1 DFQATT and CDR2 SNEGSKA (reference sequence).

In its sample, this clonotype was seen many times. The chain links TRBV28 to TRBJ1-1, with 12 positions matching TRBD1. CDR3 length: 15 residues. The germline CDR1 and CDR2 sequences are MDHEN and SYDVKM. V lost 5 bases to trimming and J lost 5 bases; unmatched junction nucleotides: 6. The DNA for the CDR3 is TGTGCCAGCAGTACGGGACAGGGGGCTACGACTGAAGCTTTCTTT. Translated, it gives CASSTGQGATTEAFF.

The sample holds a few counts of this clonotype. This sequence joins TRBV4-3 and TRBJ1-1; possibly TRBD1 for D (6 bases). Germline CDR1 and CDR2: LGHNA and YSLEER. The CDR3 length is 14 residues. Trimming took 0 bases from V and 7 from J, leaving 12 bases between them. DNA of the CDR3: TGCGCCAGCAGCCAAGATCAGAAGGGGGTTGAAGCTTTCTTT. This translates into CASSQDQKGVEAFF.

This clonotype occurred many times. V gene TRBV2 combines with J gene TRBJ1-2, with 7 nucleotides matching TRBD1. Germline CDR1 reads SNHLY; CDR2 reads FYNNEI. J gave up 7 bases and V 7 bases, and 15 bases lay outside the gene matches. This CDR3 spans 15 amino acids. The CDR3 reads CASTASDREGGGYTF. The CDR3 nucleotides are TGTGCCAGCACTGCCTCCGACAGGGAGGGAGGTGGCTACACCTTC.